These 17 T cell receptor beta chains originate from one sample sequenced in a study of CD8+CD57+ T cells in acquired aplastic anemia. Template material for TCR beta VDJ and CDR3 profiling consisted of genomic DNA. TCRdb re-called the reads through MiXCR, storing one row per CDR3 protein. The sample consists of 400,000 to 500,000 distinct CDR3 sequences, roughly 64% of them appearing once. The sample taken for sequencing was sorted CD4+, CD8+, or CD8+CD57+ T cells (not recorded which) from PBMCs. The receptors originated from a human donor in good health, serving as a control.

The V and J genes are TRBV5-5 and TRBJ1-5; D is uncertain. The CDR3 contains 14 residues. Germline V gene sequence: CDR1 SGHKS, CDR2 YYEKEE (reference sequence). The germline V and J ends were trimmed by 0 bases and 5 bases, with 9 bases remaining between them. The chain's CDR3 is CASSLAGTHQPQHF. DNA of the CDR3: TGTGCCAGCAGCTTGGCGGGCACACATCAGCCCCAGCATTTT.

In regard to this clonotype: The junction departs from the called germline gene at one end, perhaps through a read error. DNA of the CDR3: TGTGCCAGCAGCGTGGCGTGGAGCGGCCCCTTT. Protein: CASSVAWSGPF. V usage is TRBV7-3 and J usage is TRBJ1-2; D remains ambiguous. The CDR3 loop spans 11 amino acids. Germline V gives CDR1 SGHTA, CDR2 FQGTGA.

About this clonotype: Because the CDR3 is missing its conserved closing phenylalanine or tryptophan, this is likely a read error. No DNA is shown, since the ends of the CDR3 on it are uncertain; the CDR3 is the one TCRdb lists. The chain combines TRBV15 with TRBJ1-6; the DNA was not compared with TRBD1, the D call given in the table. The CDR3 length equals 17 residues, ends included. CDR1 and CDR2 (germline): LNHNV, YYDKDF (reference sequence). CDR3 sequence: CATRRGQGTGYNSFLDC.

Comment on this clonotype: The junction shows a germline mismatch at one end, possibly a read error. This chain links TRBV7-3 with TRBJ2-5; D not certain. Looked up from germline, CDR1 is SGHTA and CDR2 is FQGTGA. The CDR3 has 14 residues. Here the CDR3 reads CASSCNTRRETRSF. CDR3 in DNA: TGTGCCAGCAGTTGTAACACGCGGCGTGAGACCAGGTCCTTC. The full variable domain, its missing parts supplied by reference TRBV7-3 and TRBJ2-5, is GAGVSQTPSNKVTEKGKYVELRCDPISGHTALYWYRQSLGQGPEFLIYFQGTGAADDSGLPNDRFFAVRPEGSVSTLKIQRTERGDSAVYLCASSCNTRRETRSFGPGTRLLVL.

Worth noting for this clonotype: At one of its ends the junction is not consistent with the germline gene, which may arise from a read error. This chain joins TRBV7-8 and TRBJ1-2, with D possibly being TRBD1 (6 bases). Germline V gene sequence: CDR1 SGHVS, CDR2 FQNEAQ. The CDR3 loop spans 14 amino acids. CDR3 sequence: CASSVDRTTTNEKF. CDR3 coding DNA: TGTGCCAGCAGCGTGGACAGAACCACAACTAATGAAAAATTC.

This clonotype has just a few counts. The chain carries TRBV19 and TRBJ1-6; tentative D call: TRBD1 (5 bases). V lost 6 bases to trimming and J lost 2 bases, with 8 bases between them. The CDR3 has 14 residues. The germline CDR1 and CDR2 sequences are LNHDA and SQIVND (reference sequence). The DNA of the CDR3 is TGTGCCAGTAGCTCGGACACCTATAATTCACCCCTCCACTTT. Translated: CASSSDTYNSPLHF.

In its sample, this clonotype was seen once. The chain links TRBV29-1 to TRBJ2-7; TRBD2 is a possible D gene (5 bases). The CDR3 is 14 residues long. The V gene lost 5 bases and the J gene lost 3 bases, with 17 bases spanning the gap. Germline V lookup: CDR1 SQVTM, CDR2 ANQGSEA. CDR3 region: CSVRRGLPYYEQYF. The CDR3 bases are TGCAGCGTTCGACGCGGACTGCCATACTACGAGCAGTACTTC.

On this clonotype itself: A junction end diverges from the germline sequence, so it may reflect a read error. V and J are TRBV24-1 and TRBJ2-5; the D gene is possibly TRBD2 (6 bases). Germline CDR1 reads KGHDR; CDR2 reads SFDVKD. The CDR3 consists of 16 residues. In DNA form, the CDR3 reads TGTGCCAGCAGTTTACCCGGCGGGGAGAATCAAGAGACCCAGTACTTC. Its translation: CASSLPGGENQETQYF.

This clonotype appeared a few times. This chain uses TRBV29-1 with TRBJ1-5; a weak D match, TRBD1 (6 bases). Germline-derived CDR1 and CDR2 are SQVTM and ANQGSEA. V was trimmed by 4 bases and J by 6 bases, leaving 16 bases between them. The CDR3 covers 14 residues. CDR3 sequence: CSVGGGTGAQPQHF. CDR3 nucleotides: TGCAGCGTTGGGGGGGGAACGGGGGCTCAGCCCCAGCATTTT. The full variable domain, completed using reference TRBV29-1 and TRBJ1-5, is SAVISQKPSRDICQRGTSLTIQCQVDSQVTMMFWYRQQPGQSLTLIATANQGSEATYESGFVIDKFPISRPNLTFSTLTVSNMSPEDSSIYLCSVGGGTGAQPQHFGDGTRLSIL.

The gene calls are TRBV7-9 and TRBJ1-6; D not certain. V was pared by 1 base and J by 7 bases, with 11 bases between. Germline V lookup: CDR1 SEHNR, CDR2 FQNEAQ (reference sequence). The CDR3 runs to 15 residues. Written as DNA, the CDR3 is TGTGCCAGCAGCTTAGGCGCGGGGAAGAATTCACCCCTCCACTTT. It encodes CASSLGAGKNSPLHF.

The chain links TRBV24-1 to TRBJ2-6; possible D gene TRBD1, 5 bases. This CDR3 spans 13 amino acids. V lost 4 bases and J 15 bases, leaving 15 bases between the germline ends. CDR1 KGHDR and CDR2 SFDVKD come from the germline V gene. CDR3 protein: CATSDSGADDLTF. The CDR3 coding sequence is TGTGCCACCAGTGACTCTGGGGCCGACGACCTGACTTTC.

The table lists this clonotype with many counts. The chain has TRBV5-1 and TRBJ1-4; possibly TRBD1 for D (5 bases). CDR3 size: 15 residues. V lost 4 bases to trimming and J lost 7 bases, with 17 bases between them. Per the germline V gene, CDR1 is SGHRS and CDR2 is YFSETQ. The CDR3 loop is CASSPVGQGGEKLFF. As DNA, the CDR3 is TGCGCCAGCAGCCCGGTGGGGCAGGGTGGTGAAAAACTGTTTTTT.

The chain carries TRBV19 and TRBJ1-6; no clear D gene. The CDR3 is made up of 13 amino acids. Between the trimmed V and J ends, which lost 7 bases and 5 bases, there was a span of 9 bases. Germline CDR1 LNHDA, CDR2 SQIVND (reference sequence). Written as DNA, the CDR3 is TGTGCCAGTAATGGGGAAAATAATTCACCCCTCCACTTT. It specifies CASNGENNSPLHF.

The V call is TRBV20-1, the J call TRBJ2-7; 8 bases line up with TRBD1. J gave up 5 bases and V 1 base, and 7 bases lay outside the gene matches. This CDR3 has 14 residues. CDR1 DFQATT and CDR2 SNEGSKA come from the germline V gene (reference sequence). The CDR3 DNA reads TGCAGTGCTAGAGCCCCGAGCAGGGGGCACGAGCAGTACTTC. Translating gives CSARAPSRGHEQYF.

Ten or more counts support this clonotype. The rearrangement uses TRBV5-6 and TRBJ2-2; 9 bases line up with TRBD1. Germline CDR1 SGHDT, CDR2 YYEEEE. V shed 7 bases and J 11 bases; nucleotides not matched to a gene: 9. The CDR3 length is 13 residues. The CDR3 DNA reads TGTGCCAGCGGAGGACAGGGGTTTGGAGAGCTGTTTTTT. This codes for CASGGQGFGELFF.

In its sample, this clonotype is medium-sized. The rearrangement uses TRBV25-1 and TRBJ2-7; D is perhaps TRBD1 or TRBD2 (7 bases each). Looked up from germline, CDR1 is MGHDK and CDR2 is SYGVNS. The CDR3 spans 16 residues. V lost 4 bases, J lost 5 bases, and 21 bases lay in between. Written as DNA, the CDR3 is TGTGCCAGCAGTGGGGGGGGCAGGGGGATCAAAAACGAGCAGTACTTC. It is translated as CASSGGGRGIKNEQYF.

Worth noting for this clonotype: It may be a read error: a sequence one base away is much more abundant. The chain is built from TRBV6-5 and TRBJ2-5; D may be TRBD2 (6 bases). This CDR3 spans 14 amino acids. The V gene's germline CDR1 is MNHEY and CDR2 SVGAGI. CDR3 DNA: TGTGCCAGCAGTTCCCCGGGACTCCAAAAGACCCAGTACTTC. This encodes CASSSPGLQKTQYF.